This TCR beta chain was sequenced during a study of metastatic and nonmetastatic thyroid tumors. Study information: From malignant and benign thyroid patients, repertoires in blood and in tumor or nodule tissue were compared.

Study results and caveats: TCR beta diversity was reportedly significantly higher in malignant thyroid tumors than benign nodules, in blood and tumor.

Note on this clone: Its antigen is unidentified.

TCRdb re-called clones via MiXCR from the PCR reads. The sample carries tens of thousands of clones, approximately 15% recorded once. Patients had received no treatment of any kind before thyroid surgery. In germline, CDR1 is MNHNS, CDR2 SASEGT. V lost 6 bases, J lost 3 bases, and 10 bases stayed unmatched. The CDR3 length is 17 residues. This receptor was obtained from a male donor with papillary thyroid cancer or a benign thyroid nodule (not recorded which). Some clones in this sample may be carry-over from other donors' samples. The chain joins TRBV6-1 to TRBJ2-7; 14 bases match TRBD2. Source material: blood. CDR3 DNA: TGTGCCAGCAGACTAACGGGACTAGCGGGAGTGGACTACGAGCAGTACGTC. Translation: CASRLTGLAGVDYEQYV.